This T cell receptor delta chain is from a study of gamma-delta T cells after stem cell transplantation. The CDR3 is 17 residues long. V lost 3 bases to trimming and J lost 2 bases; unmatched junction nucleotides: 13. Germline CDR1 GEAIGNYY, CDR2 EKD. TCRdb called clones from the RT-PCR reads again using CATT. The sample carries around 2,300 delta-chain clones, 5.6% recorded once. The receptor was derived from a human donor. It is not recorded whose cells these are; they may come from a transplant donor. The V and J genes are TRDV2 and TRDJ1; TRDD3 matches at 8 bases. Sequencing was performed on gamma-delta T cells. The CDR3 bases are TGTGCCTGTGACTTACTGGGGGCTACGCTAAATACCGATAAACTCATCTTT. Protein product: CACDLLGATLNTDKLIF.